This T cell receptor beta chain stems from a study of Ad26.COV2.S vaccination and SARS-CoV-2 variants (dated by TCRdb to about 2021). Regarding the research as a whole: Donors in the vaccine arm were drawn from COV1001, a multicentre, randomized, double-blind, placebo-controlled phase I-IIa trial testing Ad26.COV2.S in healthy adults. Ad26.COV2.S was administered intramuscularly at 5 x 10^10 or 1 x 10^11 viral particles, either as a single shot or as two shots given 56 days apart. Participants in the trial were split at random into five groups of five each, receiving low-dose or high-dose Ad26.COV2.S once or twice, or else placebo on both occasions. TCRbeta repertoire sequencing was used to assess the specificity and breadth of SARS-CoV-2-reactive T cell receptors after Ad26.COV2.S vaccination. Investigators remained blinded to trial group allocation during experiments and outcome assessment. The TCR-sequenced set comprised around 30 samples: some 20 Ad26.COV2.S vaccine recipients, 5 placebo recipients and 8 SARS-CoV-2 convalescent individuals. Overall study outcomes, separate from this receptor: Higher spike-specific TCR breadth was observed in Ad26.COV2.S recipients than in placebo recipients (P = 0.0014). After vaccination, spike-specific CD8+ and CD4+ T cell responses were reported to show substantial breadth. Vaccine and placebo recipients had comparable non-spike TCR breadth, which fits with the vaccine containing only spike. The study was not powered to compare responses between vaccine doses or regimens. The authors noted that total T cell responses may have been underestimated by the TCR breadth and depth analyses.

In the case of this clone: Its antigen has not been determined. No base-level quality is on record; no much larger clone is a single base apart.

The treatment or condition label, read with the paper, signifies: some 20 received Ad26.COV2.S at low or high dose, single or two shots; about 5 received placebo; per-sample allocation not given. Repertoires of vaccine and placebo recipients were sequenced from samples collected on day 63 after the first injection. Between 29 July and 7 August 2020, Cohort 1b enrolled some 25 adults aged 18-55 years at one site in Boston, USA. Ad26.COV2.S consisted of a replication-incompetent adenovirus type 26 vector by which a prefusion-stabilized SARS-CoV-2 spike protein from the original Wuhan strain was expressed. The immunoSEQ Assay was the method used to sequence TCRbeta CDR3 regions. After extraction, genomic DNA underwent amplification by bias-controlled multiplex PCR, followed by high-throughput sequencing. The authors' pipeline ran thus. Collapsing and filtering of sequences were performed to quantify the absolute abundance of each unique TCRbeta CDR3 region. T cell fraction was estimated by normalizing TCRbeta template counts to usable DNA, which was measured by amplifying reference genes present in all nucleated cells. Repertoire TCRs were annotated as SARS-CoV-2-specific by exact matching of V gene, CDR3 amino acid sequence and J gene to a known reactive TCR set. The reference SARS-CoV-2 TCR set came from MIRA and was filtered for enrichment in COVID-19-positive ImmuneCODE repertoires, removing public or cross-reactive TCRs. Using the MIRA antigens, annotated TCRs were further analysed by specific ORF or by position within an ORF. Breadth was defined as the number of annotated unique rearrangements divided by the total number of unique productive rearrangements, and depth was defined as the summed frequency of the annotated unique rearrangements. Group comparisons of TCR breadth used two-sided Wilcoxon rank-sum tests. Here the immuneACCESS table is served through TCRdb, limited to in-frame sequences with V and J called. Missing clones are a known gap in these copies; in checked studies unresolved V genes cover under half, and the rest lacks a known reason. That table gives V, J and clone size, and the DNA gave D and trimming. This sample is represented by about 350,000 clones; roughly 90% of them were singletons. The top ten hold about 11% of the sample.

Trimming removed 2 bases from V and 10 bases from J, leaving 15 bases between the germline ends. The CDR3 numbers 13 residues from cysteine through phenylalanine. CDR3 DNA is the only sequence kept; it has 39 bases, read in frame from the first base. The germline V gene yields SGDLS for CDR1 and YYNGEE for CDR2. This specimen was peripheral blood, taken in a trial of Ad26.COV2.S vaccine versus placebo. The chain was built from TRBV9 and TRBJ1-2, with the D gene too uncertain to name. This clonotype was obtained from a person aged 18-65 years who received the Ad26.COV2.S COVID-19 vaccine or a placebo. The DNA sequence is as follows: TGTGCCAGCAGCGTGGTGTTCGAGGGTGACTACACCTTC. It is translated as CASSVVFEGDYTF.